Listed here are 17 T cell receptor beta chains from one sample, sequenced in a study of blood T cell repertoires in COVID-19. Using immunoSEQ multiplex PCR, the repertoire was profiled, and TCRdb retains in-frame clones only, with some absent. The sample carries over 90,000 clones, roughly 89% recorded once. The sample consisted of peripheral blood. These receptor sequences come from a woman aged 45-65 years with COVID-19, enrolled during active disease.

The chain has TRBV7-8 and TRBJ1-1; 9 bases match TRBD1. Germline CDR1 reads SGHVS; CDR2 reads FQNEAQ. The length of the CDR3 is 13 residues. With 5 bases clipped from V and 10 bases from J, the junction kept 8 bases outside the gene matches. CDR3 amino acids: CASSGDRDLPAFF. In DNA, the CDR3 is TGTGCCAGCAGCGGGGACAGGGACCTGCCAGCTTTCTTT.

A few counts support this clone. The chain has TRBV3-1 (or the pseudogene TRBV3-2) and TRBJ1-2, with a tentative D call TRBD1 (5 bases). The CDR3 runs to 13 residues. Trimming left V 2 bases short and J 6 bases short, with 10 bases between. The V gene's germline CDR1 is LGHDT and CDR2 YNNKEL (reference sequence). CDR3 nucleotides: TGTGCCAGCAGCCAATGGGGGGATAATGGCTACACCTTC. Its translation is CASSQWGDNGYTF.

The J gene is TRBJ1-6, the V gene TRBV14; possible D gene TRBD1, 5 bases. CDR1 is SGHDN, CDR2 FVKESK, per germline. The CDR3 totals 16 residues. Trimming cost V 3 bases and J 0 bases, with 9 bases left between them. For the CDR3, the DNA is TGTGCCAGCAGCCATCGGGGGGGCTCCTATAATTCACCCCTCCACTTT. Translation: CASSHRGGSYNSPLHF.

This chain links TRBV7-2 with TRBJ1-2; TRBD1 matches at 8 bases. With 4 bases clipped from V and 6 bases from J, the junction kept 7 bases outside the gene matches. This CDR3 is 14 amino acids long. CDR1 and CDR2 (germline): SGHTA, FQGNSA. The CDR3 coding sequence is TGTGCCAGCAGCTACACCCAGGGGGCGAATGGCTACACCTTC. Translating gives CASSYTQGANGYTF.

The chain uses TRBV10-2 and TRBJ1-1; D remains ambiguous. Germline V gene sequence: CDR1 WSHSY, CDR2 SAAADI. Trimming shortened V by 3 bases and J by 5 bases, and 13 bases separated the two germline ends. The CDR3 totals 14 residues. For the CDR3, the DNA is TGCGCCAGCAGTGAAGCGGGAAGGTATACTGAAGCTTTCTTT. This translates into CASSEAGRYTEAFF.

This chain connects TRBV9 to TRBJ1-6, with TRBD1 matching 7 bases. Germline assignment: CDR1 SGDLS and CDR2 YYNGEE. The CDR3 runs 14 residues. Trimming took 3 bases from V and 9 from J; bases not matched to a gene: 6. CDR3 protein: CASSAQTGSSPLHF. Written as DNA, the CDR3 is TGTGCCAGCAGCGCCCAGACAGGGAGTTCACCCCTCCACTTT.

J is TRBJ1-2 and V is TRBV13; tentative D call: TRBD1 (5 bases). Germline CDR1 PRHDT, CDR2 FYEKMQ (reference sequence). The CDR3 has 16 amino acids. V was clipped by 8 bases and J by 6 bases, with 25 bases between them. CDR3 region: CASGARNRPRGNGYTF. For the CDR3, the DNA is TGTGCCAGCGGGGCTAGAAACAGGCCCCGAGGAAATGGCTACACCTTC.

V gene TRBV5-8 combines with J gene TRBJ1-3, with D possibly matching TRBD1 (6 bases). Per the germline V gene, CDR1 is SGHTS and CDR2 is YDEGEE. V lost 4 bases, J lost 0 bases, and 11 bases lay in between. The CDR3 length is 15 residues. The CDR3 loop reads CASSDRTHSGNTIYF. The CDR3 DNA follows: TGTGCCAGCAGCGACAGGACACACTCTGGAAACACCATATATTTT.

CDR3 loop: CATLAVDRPNYGYTF. Written as DNA, the CDR3 is TGTGCCACCCTTGCGGTGGACAGGCCTAACTATGGCTACACCTTC. V gene TRBV28 combines with J gene TRBJ1-2, with 7 positions matching TRBD1. The CDR3 contains 15 residues. V was clipped by 10 bases and J by 0 bases; unmatched bases: 11. CDR1 is MDHEN and CDR2 is SYDVKM in the germline V gene.

This rearrangement joins TRBV4-3 to TRBJ2-1, with a weak D call TRBD1 (5 bases). Trimming stripped 0 bases from V and 2 bases from J, with 11 bases between. CDR3 length: 16 amino acids. Germline V gene sequence: CDR1 LGHNA, CDR2 YSLEER. This CDR3 reads CASSQEGQNAYNEQFF. CDR3 in DNA: TGCGCCAGCAGCCAAGAGGGGCAGAATGCCTACAATGAGCAGTTCTTC.

V gene TRBV19 combines with J gene TRBJ1-5; TRBD1 is a possible D gene (6 bases). Deletions cut 6 bases from V and 7 bases from J, with 19 bases between. CDR1 and CDR2 from the germline V gene are LNHDA and SQIVND (reference sequence). This CDR3 spans 15 amino acids. The CDR3 reads CASRGGANKYQPQHF. In DNA, the CDR3 is TGTGCCAGTAGGGGGGGGGCAAATAAATACCAGCCCCAGCATTTT.

The rearrangement uses TRBV27 and TRBJ2-5, with a tentative D call TRBD1 (5 bases). This CDR3 is 18 amino acids long. The V gene's germline CDR1 is MNHEY and CDR2 SMNVEV (reference sequence). V was cut by 0 bases and J by 1 base, with 18 bases left in between. CDR3 nucleotides: TGTGCCAGCAGTTTATCCGGGCAGGGAATCGTAAGCCAAGAGACCCAGTACTTC. As protein: CASSLSGQGIVSQETQYF.

The chain recombines TRBV30 with TRBJ2-2, with 15 bases fitting TRBD2. Germline CDR1 is GTSNPN and CDR2 is SVGIG (reference sequence). The CDR3 is made up of 15 amino acids. CDR3 protein: CAGGLAGGSTGELFF. The CDR3 DNA reads as TGTGCTGGGGGACTAGCGGGGGGTAGCACCGGGGAGCTGTTTTTT.

The gene calls are TRBV3-1 (or the pseudogene TRBV3-2) and TRBJ1-2; weak D call: TRBD1 (5 bases). This CDR3 has 13 residues. Germline V lookup: CDR1 LGHDT, CDR2 YNNKEL (reference sequence). Trimming left V 4 bases short and J 1 base short, with 7 bases between. The DNA for the CDR3 is TGTGCCAGCAGCCCGCAGGGTAACTATGGCTACACCTTC. This codes for CASSPQGNYGYTF.

Notes on this clone: A read error is likely, as this CDR3 ends without the conserved phenylalanine or tryptophan. The rearrangement joins TRBV19 to TRBJ2-2; D remains unclear. The germline V and J ends were trimmed by 7 bases and 6 bases, with 12 bases remaining between them. CDR1 and CDR2 from the germline V gene are LNHDA and SQIVND (reference sequence). This CDR3 spans 13 amino acids. In DNA form, the CDR3 reads TGTGCCAGTACCGGCAGGTTCGCCGGGGAGCTGTTTTCT. Its protein is CASTGRFAGELFS.

The chain links TRBV19 to TRBJ1-5; 7 positions match TRBD1. Germline assignment: CDR1 LNHDA and CDR2 SQIVND (reference sequence). J gave up 3 bases and V 2 bases, and 4 bases lay outside the gene matches. The CDR3 extends over 15 amino acids. The CDR3 bases are TGTGCCAGTAGTATAAGGGACAGTATCAATCAGCCCCAGCATTTT. Translation gives CASSIRDSINQPQHF.

V gene TRBV10-3 combines with J gene TRBJ2-7, with D perhaps TRBD2 (5 bases). Germline assignment: CDR1 ENHRY and CDR2 SYGVKD. Trimming pared 2 bases from V and 6 bases from J, leaving 11 bases between. This CDR3 has 13 amino acids. CDR3 DNA: TGTGCCATCAGTGAGATGCCCGAGGGCGAGCAGTACGTC. Its protein product is CAISEMPEGEQYV.